This TCR beta chain was documented in a study of T cells after yellow fever vaccination. General study points: The bulk population could contribute abundant contaminating clonotypes to FACS-sorted repertoires.

This clonotype came up a few times. Its antigen is not known. TCRdb called the 5' RACE reads again in MiXCR, with one record for every CDR3 protein. The data contain about 350,000 distinct CDR3 sequences, about 8.3% of them singletons. The sample here was PBMCs, taken around 45 days after the first yellow fever vaccination. The TCR was taken from a man aged 18 to 30 who received the YFV17D yellow fever vaccine.

The CDR3 DNA is TGCGCCAGCAGCTTGAATCGGGGATCTCGGGAGACCCAGTACTTC. Amino acids: CASSLNRGSRETQYF. V usage is TRBV5-1 and J usage is TRBJ2-5; perhaps TRBD2 as D (5 bases). CDR1 and CDR2 from the germline V gene are SGHRS and YFSETQ. This CDR3 is 15 amino acids long. V gave up 1 base and J gave up 5 bases, with 15 bases separating them.